This TCR beta chain stems from a study of T cell responses to AZD1222 COVID-19 vaccine. Study-wide results and caveats: Donors skewed white British and female; clonal diversity was possibly underestimated.

Measured with immunoSEQ multiplex PCR; TCRdb has only the in-frame clones, and not every one. The sample carries just over 90,000 clones, more than 80% recorded once. As concerns this clone: The antigen remains undetermined.

V lost 3 bases and J 7 bases, leaving 16 bases between the germline ends. Germline CDR1 and CDR2: SNHLY and FYNNEI. This CDR3 is 14 amino acids long. Sample: peripheral blood, taken 28 days after the second AZD1222 dose. V gene TRBV2 combines with J gene TRBJ2-7, with unresolved D. This receptor was identified in an adult who received the AZD1222 COVID-19 vaccine. CDR3 amino acids: CASSETGFTKEQYF. The CDR3 nucleotides are TGTGCCAGCAGTGAGACCGGGTTTACTAAGGAGCAGTACTTC.